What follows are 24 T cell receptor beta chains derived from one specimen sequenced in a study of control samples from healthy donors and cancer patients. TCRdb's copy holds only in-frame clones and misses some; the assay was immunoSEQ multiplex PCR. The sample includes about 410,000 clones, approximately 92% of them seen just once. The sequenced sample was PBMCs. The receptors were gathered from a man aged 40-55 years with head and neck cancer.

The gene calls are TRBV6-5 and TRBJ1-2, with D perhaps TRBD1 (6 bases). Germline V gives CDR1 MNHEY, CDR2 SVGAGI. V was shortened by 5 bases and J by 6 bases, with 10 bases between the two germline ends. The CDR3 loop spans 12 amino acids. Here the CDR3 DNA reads TGTGCCAGCAGTAGGGGGACGGATGGCTACACCTTC. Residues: CASSRGTDGYTF.

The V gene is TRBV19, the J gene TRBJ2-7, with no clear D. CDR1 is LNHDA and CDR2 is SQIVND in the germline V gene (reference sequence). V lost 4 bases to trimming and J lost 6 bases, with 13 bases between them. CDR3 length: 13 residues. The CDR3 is CASSNGASGEQYF. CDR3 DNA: TGTGCCAGTAGTAATGGAGCATCCGGCGAGCAGTACTTC.

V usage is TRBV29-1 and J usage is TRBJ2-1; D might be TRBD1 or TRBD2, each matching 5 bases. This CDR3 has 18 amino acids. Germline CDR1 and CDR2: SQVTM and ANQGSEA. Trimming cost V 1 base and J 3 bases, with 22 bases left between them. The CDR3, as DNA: TGCAGCGTTGAAGGAGGCCCGGGGCCAAAGACCATCTACAATGAGCAGTTCTTC. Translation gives CSVEGGPGPKTIYNEQFF.

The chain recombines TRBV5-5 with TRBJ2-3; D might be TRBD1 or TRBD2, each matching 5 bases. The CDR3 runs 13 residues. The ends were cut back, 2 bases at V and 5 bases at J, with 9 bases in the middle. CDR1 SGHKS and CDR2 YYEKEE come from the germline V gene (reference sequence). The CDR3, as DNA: TGTGCCAGCAGCTTCCGGGACGAAGATACGCAGTATTTT. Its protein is CASSFRDEDTQYF.

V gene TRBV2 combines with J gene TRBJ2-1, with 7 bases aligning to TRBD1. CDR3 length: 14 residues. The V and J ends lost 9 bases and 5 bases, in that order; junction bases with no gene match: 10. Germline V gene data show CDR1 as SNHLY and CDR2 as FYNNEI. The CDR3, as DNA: TGTGCCAGGACTGACAGGGCCGACAACAATGAGCAGTTCTTC. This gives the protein CARTDRADNNEQFF.

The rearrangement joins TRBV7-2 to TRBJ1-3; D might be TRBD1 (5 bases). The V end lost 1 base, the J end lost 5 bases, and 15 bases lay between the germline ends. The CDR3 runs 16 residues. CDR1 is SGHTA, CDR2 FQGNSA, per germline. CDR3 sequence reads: CASSLEFDSLRNTIYF. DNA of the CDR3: TGTGCCAGCAGCTTAGAGTTCGACAGTCTTAGAAACACCATATATTTT. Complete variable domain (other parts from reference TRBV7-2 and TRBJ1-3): GAGVSQSPSNKVTEKGKDVELRCDPISGHTALYWYRQSLGQGLEFLIYFQGNSAPDKSGLPSDRFSAERTGGSVSTLTIQRTQQEDSAVYLCASSLEFDSLRNTIYFGEGSWLTVV.

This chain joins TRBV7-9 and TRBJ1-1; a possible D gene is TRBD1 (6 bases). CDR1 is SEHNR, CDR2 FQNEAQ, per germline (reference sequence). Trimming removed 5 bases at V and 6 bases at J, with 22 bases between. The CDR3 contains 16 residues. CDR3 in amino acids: CASSPTTNAGEAEAFF. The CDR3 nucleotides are TGTGCCAGCAGCCCTACGACGAATGCAGGGGAGGCTGAAGCTTTCTTT.

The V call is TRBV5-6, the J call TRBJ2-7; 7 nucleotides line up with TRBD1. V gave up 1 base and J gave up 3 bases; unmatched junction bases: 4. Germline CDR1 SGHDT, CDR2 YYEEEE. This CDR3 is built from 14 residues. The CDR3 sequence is CASSLIDRDYEQYF. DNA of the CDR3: TGTGCCAGCAGCTTGATCGACAGGGACTACGAGCAGTACTTC.

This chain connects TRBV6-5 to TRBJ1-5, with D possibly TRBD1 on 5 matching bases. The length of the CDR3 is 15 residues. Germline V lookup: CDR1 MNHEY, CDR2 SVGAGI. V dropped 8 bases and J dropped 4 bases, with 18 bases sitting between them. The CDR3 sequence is CASDWKGGENQPQHF. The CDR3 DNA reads TGTGCCAGCGATTGGAAGGGAGGGGAAAATCAGCCCCAGCATTTT.

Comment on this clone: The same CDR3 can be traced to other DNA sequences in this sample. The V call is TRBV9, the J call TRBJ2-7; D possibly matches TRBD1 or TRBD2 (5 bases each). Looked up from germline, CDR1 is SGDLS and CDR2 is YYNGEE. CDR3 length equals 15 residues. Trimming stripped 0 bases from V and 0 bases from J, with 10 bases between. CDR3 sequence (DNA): TGTGCCAGCAGCGTAGCTCCGGGGCTCTCCTACGAGCAGTACTTC. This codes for CASSVAPGLSYEQYF.

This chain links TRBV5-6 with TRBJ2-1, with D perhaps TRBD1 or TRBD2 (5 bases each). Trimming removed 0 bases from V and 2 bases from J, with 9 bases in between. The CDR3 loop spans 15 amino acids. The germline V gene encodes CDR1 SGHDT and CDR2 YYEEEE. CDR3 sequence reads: CASSLGGVTYNEQFF. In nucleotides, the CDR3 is TGTGCCAGCAGCTTGGGAGGGGTCACCTACAATGAGCAGTTCTTC.

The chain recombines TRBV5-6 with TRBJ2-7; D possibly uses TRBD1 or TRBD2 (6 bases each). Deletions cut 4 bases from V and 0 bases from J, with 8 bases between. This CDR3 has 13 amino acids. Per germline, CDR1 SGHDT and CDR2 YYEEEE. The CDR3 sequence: CASSRGASYEQYF. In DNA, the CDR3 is TGTGCCAGCAGCAGGGGGGCCTCCTACGAGCAGTACTTC.

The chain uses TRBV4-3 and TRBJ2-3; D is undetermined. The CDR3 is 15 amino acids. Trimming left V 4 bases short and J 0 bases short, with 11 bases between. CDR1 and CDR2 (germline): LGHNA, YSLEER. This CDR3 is CASSPSPTSTDTQYF. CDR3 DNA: TGCGCCAGCAGCCCCAGTCCGACGAGCACAGATACGCAGTATTTT.

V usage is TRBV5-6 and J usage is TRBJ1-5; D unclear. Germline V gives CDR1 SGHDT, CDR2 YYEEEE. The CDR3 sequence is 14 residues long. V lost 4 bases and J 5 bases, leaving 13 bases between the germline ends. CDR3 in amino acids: CASSQADGYQPQHF. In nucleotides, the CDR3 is TGTGCCAGCAGCCAAGCGGACGGGTATCAGCCCCAGCATTTT.

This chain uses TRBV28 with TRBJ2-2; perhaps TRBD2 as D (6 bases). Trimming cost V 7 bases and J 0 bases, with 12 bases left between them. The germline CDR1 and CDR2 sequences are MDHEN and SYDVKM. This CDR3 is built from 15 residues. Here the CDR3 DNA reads TGTGCCAGCACCGGGGAGGTAGCGAACACCGGGGAGCTGTTTTTT. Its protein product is CASTGEVANTGELFF.

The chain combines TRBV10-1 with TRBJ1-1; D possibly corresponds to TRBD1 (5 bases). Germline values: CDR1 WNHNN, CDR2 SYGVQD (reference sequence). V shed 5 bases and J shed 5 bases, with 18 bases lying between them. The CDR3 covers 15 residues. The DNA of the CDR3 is TGCGCCAGCAGTCTTGGACCCCGGGGCGTGACTGAAGCTTTCTTT. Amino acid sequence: CASSLGPRGVTEAFF.

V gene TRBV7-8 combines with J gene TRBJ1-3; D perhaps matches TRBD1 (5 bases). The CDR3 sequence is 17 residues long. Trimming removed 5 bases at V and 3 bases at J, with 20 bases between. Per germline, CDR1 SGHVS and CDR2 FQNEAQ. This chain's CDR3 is CASSGGGTLVFGNTIYF. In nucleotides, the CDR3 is TGTGCCAGCAGCGGGGGGGGGACGCTGGTGTTTGGAAACACCATATATTTT.

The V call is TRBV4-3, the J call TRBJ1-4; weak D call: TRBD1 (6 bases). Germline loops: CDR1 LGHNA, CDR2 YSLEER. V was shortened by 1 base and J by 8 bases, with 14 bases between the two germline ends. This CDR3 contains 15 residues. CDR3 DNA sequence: TGCGCCAGCAGCCAAGGAGGGGGAGGAGGCGAAAAACTGTTTTTT. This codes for CASSQGGGGGEKLFF.

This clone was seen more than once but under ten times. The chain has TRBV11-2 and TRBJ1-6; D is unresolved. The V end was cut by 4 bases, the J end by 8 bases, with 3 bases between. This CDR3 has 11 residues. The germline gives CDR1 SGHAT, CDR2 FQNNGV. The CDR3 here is CASSSHSPLHF. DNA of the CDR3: TGTGCCAGCAGCTCCCATTCACCCCTCCACTTT.

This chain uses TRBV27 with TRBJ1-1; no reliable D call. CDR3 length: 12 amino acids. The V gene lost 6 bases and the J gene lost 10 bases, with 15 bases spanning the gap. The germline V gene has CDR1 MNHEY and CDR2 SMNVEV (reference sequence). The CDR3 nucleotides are TGTGCCAGCAGCGCCCCGCCCGGAGGAGCTTTCTTT. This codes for CASSAPPGGAFF.

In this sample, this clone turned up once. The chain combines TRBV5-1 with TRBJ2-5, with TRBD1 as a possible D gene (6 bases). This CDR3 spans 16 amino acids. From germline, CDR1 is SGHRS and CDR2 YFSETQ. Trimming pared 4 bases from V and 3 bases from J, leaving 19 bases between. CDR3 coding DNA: TGCGCCAGCAGCCCGAGGGGGACCGCACGGAAAGAGACCCAGTACTTC. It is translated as CASSPRGTARKETQYF.

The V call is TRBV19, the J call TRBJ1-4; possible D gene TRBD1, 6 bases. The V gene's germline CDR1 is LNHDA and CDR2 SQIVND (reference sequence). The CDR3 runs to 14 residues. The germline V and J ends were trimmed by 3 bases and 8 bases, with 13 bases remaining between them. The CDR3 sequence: CASSILRQGEKLFF. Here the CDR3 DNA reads TGTGCCAGTAGTATCCTAAGGCAGGGGGAAAAACTGTTTTTT.

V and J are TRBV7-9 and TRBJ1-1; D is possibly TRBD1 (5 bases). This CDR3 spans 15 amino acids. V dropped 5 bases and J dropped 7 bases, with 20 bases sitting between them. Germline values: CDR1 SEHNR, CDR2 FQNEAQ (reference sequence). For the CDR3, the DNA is TGTGCCAGCAGCCCCATGGGGGGGGATGTGAGTGAAGCTTTCTTT. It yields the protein CASSPMGGDVSEAFF.

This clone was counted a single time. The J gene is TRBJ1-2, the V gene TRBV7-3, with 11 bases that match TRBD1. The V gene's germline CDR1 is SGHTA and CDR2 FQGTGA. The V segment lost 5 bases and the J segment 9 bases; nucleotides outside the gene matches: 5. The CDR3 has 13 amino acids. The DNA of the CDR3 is TGTGCCAGCAGCCCCCGGGACAGGGGGAGCTACACCTTC. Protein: CASSPRDRGSYTF.